The sequence of this T cell receptor (beta chain) was determined in a study of OX40 agonist ivuxolimab in advanced cancers. Study-level information: Three patients responded partially, comprising one with hepatocellular carcinoma and two with cutaneous melanoma. General study findings and limits: Blood T cells, both CD4+ and CD8+, expanded clonally by week 6 at 0.1 to 3.0 mg/kg. The mean number of expanded clones was higher in CD8+ T cells than in CD4+.

This table comes from immunoSEQ multiplex PCR, and its TCRdb copy is limited to in-frame clones, with some not included. The sample includes almost 85,000 clones, roughly 94% of them seen just once. With regard to this clone: Its antigen is currently unknown.

The CDR3 runs to 14 residues. Germline CDR1 is MNHEY and CDR2 is SMNVEV (reference sequence). V shed 3 bases and J shed 3 bases, with 12 bases lying between them. The input for sequencing was CD4+ or CD8+ T cells sorted from blood, taken in a trial of the OX40 agonist ivuxolimab. The receptor was derived from an adult with an advanced solid tumor such as melanoma, head and neck, liver or kidney cancer. This chain connects TRBV27 to TRBJ2-7; the D is unclear. The DNA for the CDR3 is TGTGCCAGCAGTTTCTCGGCGTCATACTACGAGCAGTACTTC. As protein: CASSFSASYYEQYF.